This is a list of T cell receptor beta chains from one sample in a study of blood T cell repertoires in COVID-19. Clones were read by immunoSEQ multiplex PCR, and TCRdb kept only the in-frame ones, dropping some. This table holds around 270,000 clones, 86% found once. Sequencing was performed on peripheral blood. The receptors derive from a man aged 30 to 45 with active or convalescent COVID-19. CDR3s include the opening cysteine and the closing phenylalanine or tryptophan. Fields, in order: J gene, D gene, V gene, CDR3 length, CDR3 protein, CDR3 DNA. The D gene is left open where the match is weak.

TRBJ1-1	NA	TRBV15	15	CATSRDGGGYTEAFF	TGTGCCACCAGCAGAGATGGGGGGGGATACACTGAAGCTTTCTTT
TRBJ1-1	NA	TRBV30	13	CAWRPVVNTEAFF	TGTGCCTGGAGACCGGTTGTGAACACTGAAGCTTTCTTT
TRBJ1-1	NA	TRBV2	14	CASSERRRGSEAFF	TGTGCCAGCAGTGAACGGCGACGGGGGTCTGAAGCTTTCTTT
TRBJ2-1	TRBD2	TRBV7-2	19	CASSLETLAGGPAGGEQFF	TGTGCCAGCAGCTTAGAAACCCTAGCGGGGGGGCCAGCGGGTGGTGAGCAGTTCTTC
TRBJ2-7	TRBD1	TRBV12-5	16	CASGLVMGQGAHEQYF	TGTGCTAGTGGTTTGGTAATGGGGCAGGGGGCCCACGAGCAGTACTTC
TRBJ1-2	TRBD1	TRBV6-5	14	CASSSQGGPYGYTF	TGTGCCAGCAGTTCCCAGGGGGGACCCTATGGCTACACCTTC
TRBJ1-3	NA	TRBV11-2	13	CASSAFAGNTIYF	TGTGCCAGCAGCGCGTTCGCGGGAAACACCATATATTTT
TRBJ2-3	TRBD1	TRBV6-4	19	CASSPGTGDSPPSTDTQYF	TGTGCCAGCAGTCCAGGGACAGGGGATTCCCCTCCTAGCACAGATACGCAGTATTTT
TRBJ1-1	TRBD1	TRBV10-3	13	CAIKGTGNTEAFF	TGTGCCATCAAAGGGACAGGGAACACTGAAGCTTTCTTT
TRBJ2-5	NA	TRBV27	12	CASNRTRETQYF	TGTGCCAGCAATCGAACCCGGGAGACCCAGTACTTC
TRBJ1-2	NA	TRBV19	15	CASSMSDRINYGYTF	TGTGCCAGTAGTATGTCTGACAGGATTAACTATGGCTACACCTTC
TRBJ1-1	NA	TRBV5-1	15	CASSSSGQLGTEAFF	TGCGCCAGCAGCTCGTCCGGACAACTGGGGACTGAAGCTTTCTTT
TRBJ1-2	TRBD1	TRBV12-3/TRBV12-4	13	CASSPNRGYGYTF	TGTGCCAGCAGTCCTAACAGGGGGTATGGCTACACCTTC
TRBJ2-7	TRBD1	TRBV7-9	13	CASRTDRGNEQYF	TGTGCCAGCAGAACCGACAGGGGGAACGAGCAGTACTTC
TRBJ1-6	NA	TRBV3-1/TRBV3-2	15	CASSQDRGGYSPLHF	TGTGCCAGCAGCCAAGATCGGGGGGGATATTCACCCCTCCACTTT
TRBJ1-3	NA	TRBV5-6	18	CASSRGDGGSVSGNTIYF	TGTGCCAGCAGCCGGGGGGATGGAGGGTCGGTCTCTGGAAACACCATATATTTT
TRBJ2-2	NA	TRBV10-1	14	CASSESGQAGELFF	TGCGCCAGCAGTGAGTCTGGGCAGGCCGGGGAGCTGTTTTTT